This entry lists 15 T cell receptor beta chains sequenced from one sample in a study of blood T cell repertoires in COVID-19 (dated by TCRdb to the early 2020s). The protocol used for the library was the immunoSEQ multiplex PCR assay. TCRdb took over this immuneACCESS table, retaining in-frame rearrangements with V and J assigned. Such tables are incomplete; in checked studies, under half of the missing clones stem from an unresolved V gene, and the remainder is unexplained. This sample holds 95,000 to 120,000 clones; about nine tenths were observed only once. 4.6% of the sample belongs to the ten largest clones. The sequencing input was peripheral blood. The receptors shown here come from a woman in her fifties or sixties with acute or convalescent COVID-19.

In nucleotides, the CDR3 is TGCGCCAGCAGTCAAACAGTGAACACTGAAGCTTTCTTT. This encodes CASSQTVNTEAFF. J is TRBJ1-1 and V is TRBV5-1; no clear D gene. The CDR3 has 13 residues. The germline V and J ends were trimmed by 5 bases and 0 bases, with 8 bases remaining between them. Germline V gives CDR1 SGHRS, CDR2 YFSETQ.

The CDR3 sequence: CASSMSLNTEAFF. DNA for the CDR3: TGTGCCAGTAGTATGTCGTTGAACACTGAAGCTTTCTTT. This chain joins TRBV19 and TRBJ1-1; the D is unclear. This CDR3 has 13 amino acids. Germline V gives CDR1 LNHDA, CDR2 SQIVND (reference sequence). V was cut by 3 bases and J by 0 bases, with 5 bases left in between.

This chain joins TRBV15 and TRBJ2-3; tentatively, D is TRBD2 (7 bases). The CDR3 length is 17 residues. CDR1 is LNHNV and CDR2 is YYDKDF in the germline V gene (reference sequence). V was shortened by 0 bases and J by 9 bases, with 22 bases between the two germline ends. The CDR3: CATSRDPLGGAGKTQYF. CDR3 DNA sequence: TGTGCCACCAGCAGAGATCCGTTGGGGGGGGCCGGGAAGACGCAGTATTTT. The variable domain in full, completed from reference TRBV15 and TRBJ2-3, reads DAMVIQNPRYQVTQFGKPVTLSCSQTLNHNVMYWYQQKSSQAPKLLFHYYDKDFNNEADTPDNFQSRRPNTSFCFLDIRSPGLGDTAMYLCATSRDPLGGAGKTQYFGPGTRLTVL.

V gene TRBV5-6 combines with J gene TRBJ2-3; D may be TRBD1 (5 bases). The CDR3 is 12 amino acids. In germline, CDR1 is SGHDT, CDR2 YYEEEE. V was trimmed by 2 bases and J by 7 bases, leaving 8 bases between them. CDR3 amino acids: CASSLGVYTQYF. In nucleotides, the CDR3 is TGTGCCAGCAGCTTAGGGGTATATACGCAGTATTTT.

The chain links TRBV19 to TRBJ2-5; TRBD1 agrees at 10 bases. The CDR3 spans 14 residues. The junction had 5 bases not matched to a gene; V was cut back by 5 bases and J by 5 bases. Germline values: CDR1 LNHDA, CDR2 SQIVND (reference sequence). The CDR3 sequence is CASSATGGAETQYF. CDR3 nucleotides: TGTGCCAGTAGTGCGACAGGGGGCGCGGAGACCCAGTACTTC.

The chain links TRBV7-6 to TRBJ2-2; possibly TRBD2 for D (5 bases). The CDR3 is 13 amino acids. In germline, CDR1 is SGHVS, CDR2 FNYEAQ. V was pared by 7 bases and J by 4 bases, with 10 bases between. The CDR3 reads CASTSGSTGELFF. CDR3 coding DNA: TGTGCCAGCACCTCTGGGAGCACCGGGGAGCTGTTTTTT.

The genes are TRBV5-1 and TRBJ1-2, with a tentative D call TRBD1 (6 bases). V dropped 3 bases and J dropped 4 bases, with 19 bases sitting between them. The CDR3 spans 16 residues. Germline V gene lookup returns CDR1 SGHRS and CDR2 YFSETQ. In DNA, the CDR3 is TGCGCCAGCAGCTCCGCAGGGGACCGCGGCGGCTATGGCTACACCTTC. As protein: CASSSAGDRGGYGYTF.

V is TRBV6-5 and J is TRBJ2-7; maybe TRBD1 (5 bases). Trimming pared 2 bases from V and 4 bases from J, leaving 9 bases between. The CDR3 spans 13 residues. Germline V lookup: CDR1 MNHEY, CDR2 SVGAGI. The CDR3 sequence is CASSYRGSYEQYF. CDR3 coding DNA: TGTGCCAGCAGTTACAGGGGTTCGTACGAGCAGTACTTC.

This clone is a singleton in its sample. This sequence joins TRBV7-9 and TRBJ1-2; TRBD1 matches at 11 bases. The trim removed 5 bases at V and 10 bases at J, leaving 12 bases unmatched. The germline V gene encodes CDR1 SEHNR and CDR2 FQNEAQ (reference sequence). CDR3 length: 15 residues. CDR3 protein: CASSLRGQGEFVYTF. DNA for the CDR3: TGTGCCAGCAGCCTACGGGGACAGGGGGAATTTGTCTACACCTTC.

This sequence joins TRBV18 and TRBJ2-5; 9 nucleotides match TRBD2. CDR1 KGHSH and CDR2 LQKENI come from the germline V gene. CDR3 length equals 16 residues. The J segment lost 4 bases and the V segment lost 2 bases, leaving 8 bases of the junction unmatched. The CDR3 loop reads CASSPSPSGGPETQYF. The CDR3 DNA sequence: TGTGCCAGCTCACCATCCCCCAGCGGGGGGCCAGAGACCCAGTACTTC. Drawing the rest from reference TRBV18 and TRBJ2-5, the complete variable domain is NAGVMQNPRHLVRRRGQEARLRCSPMKGHSHVYWYRQLPEEGLKFMVYLQKENIIDESGMPKERFSAEFPKEGPSILRIQQVVRGDSAAYFCASSPSPSGGPETQYFGPGTRLLVL.

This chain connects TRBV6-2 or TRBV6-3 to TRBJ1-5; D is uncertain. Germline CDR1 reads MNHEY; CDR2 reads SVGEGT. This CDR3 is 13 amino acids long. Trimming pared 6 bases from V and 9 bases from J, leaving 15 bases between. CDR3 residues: CASSLSGILPQHF. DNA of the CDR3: TGTGCCAGCAGCCTCTCGGGGATTCTGCCCCAGCATTTT.

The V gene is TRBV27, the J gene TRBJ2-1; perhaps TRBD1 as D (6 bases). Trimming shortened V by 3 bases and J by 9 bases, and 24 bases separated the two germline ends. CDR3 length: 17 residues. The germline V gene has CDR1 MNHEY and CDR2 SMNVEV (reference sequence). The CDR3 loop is CASSFLTGGRGWSEQFF. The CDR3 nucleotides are TGTGCCAGCAGTTTCCTGACTGGAGGTAGGGGGTGGAGTGAGCAGTTCTTC.

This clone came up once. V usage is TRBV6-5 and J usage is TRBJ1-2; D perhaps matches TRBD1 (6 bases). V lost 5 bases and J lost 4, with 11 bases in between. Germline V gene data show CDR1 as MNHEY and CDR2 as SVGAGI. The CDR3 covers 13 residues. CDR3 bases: TGTGCCAGCAGTCCAACAGGGACCTATGGCTACACCTTC. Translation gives CASSPTGTYGYTF.

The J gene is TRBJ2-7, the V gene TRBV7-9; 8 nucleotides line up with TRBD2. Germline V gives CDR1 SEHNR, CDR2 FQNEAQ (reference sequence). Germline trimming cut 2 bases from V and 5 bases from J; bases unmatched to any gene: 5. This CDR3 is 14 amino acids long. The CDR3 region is CASSLSGSRNEQYF. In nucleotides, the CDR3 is TGTGCCAGCAGCTTAAGCGGGAGTCGTAACGAGCAGTACTTC.

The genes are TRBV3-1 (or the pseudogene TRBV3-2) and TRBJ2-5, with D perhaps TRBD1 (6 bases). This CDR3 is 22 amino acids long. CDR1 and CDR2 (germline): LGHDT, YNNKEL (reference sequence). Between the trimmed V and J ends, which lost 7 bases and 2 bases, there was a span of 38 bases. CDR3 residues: CASNKDPPPGHGGSRAQETQYF. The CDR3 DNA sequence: TGTGCCAGCAATAAAGACCCGCCTCCGGGACACGGAGGTTCTAGGGCACAAGAGACCCAGTACTTC.